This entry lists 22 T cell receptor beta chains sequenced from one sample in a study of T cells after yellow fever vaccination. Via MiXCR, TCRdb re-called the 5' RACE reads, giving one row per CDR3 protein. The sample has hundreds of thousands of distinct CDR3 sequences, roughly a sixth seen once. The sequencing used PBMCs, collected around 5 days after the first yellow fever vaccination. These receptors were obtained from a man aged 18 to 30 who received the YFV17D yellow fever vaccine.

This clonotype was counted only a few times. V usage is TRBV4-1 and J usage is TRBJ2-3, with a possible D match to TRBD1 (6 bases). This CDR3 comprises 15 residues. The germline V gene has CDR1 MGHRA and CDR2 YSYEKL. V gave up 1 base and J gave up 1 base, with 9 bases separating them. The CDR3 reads CASSQGDRRTDTQYF. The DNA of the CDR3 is TGCGCCAGCAGCCAAGGAGACAGGCGCACAGATACGCAGTATTTT.

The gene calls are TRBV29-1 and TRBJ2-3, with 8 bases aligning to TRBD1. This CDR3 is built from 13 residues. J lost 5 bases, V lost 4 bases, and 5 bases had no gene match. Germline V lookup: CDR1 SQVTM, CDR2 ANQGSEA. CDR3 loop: CSVAQGAIDTQYF. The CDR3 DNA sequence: TGCAGCGTTGCGCAGGGGGCTATAGATACGCAGTATTTT.

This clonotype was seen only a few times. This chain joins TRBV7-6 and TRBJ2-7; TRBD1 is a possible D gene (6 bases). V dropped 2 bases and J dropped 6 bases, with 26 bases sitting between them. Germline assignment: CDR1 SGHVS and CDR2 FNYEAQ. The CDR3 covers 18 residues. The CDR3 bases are TGTGCCAGCAGCTTAAGGGGACCCACAGGGTTGAGACTCCGCGAGCAGTACTTC. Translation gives CASSLRGPTGLRLREQYF. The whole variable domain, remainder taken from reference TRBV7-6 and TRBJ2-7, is GAGVSQSPRYKVTKRGQDVALRCDPISGHVSLYWYRQALGQGPEFLTYFNYEAQQDKSGLPNDRFSAERPEGSISTLTIQRTEQRDSAMYRCASSLRGPTGLRLREQYFGPGTRLTVT.

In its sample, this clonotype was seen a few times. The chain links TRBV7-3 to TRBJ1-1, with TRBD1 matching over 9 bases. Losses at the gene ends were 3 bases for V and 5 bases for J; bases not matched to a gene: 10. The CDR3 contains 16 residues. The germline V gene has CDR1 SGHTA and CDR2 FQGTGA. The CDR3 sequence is CASSFGGLGTGTEAFF. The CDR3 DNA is TGTGCCAGCAGCTTTGGTGGTTTAGGGACAGGGACTGAAGCTTTCTTT.

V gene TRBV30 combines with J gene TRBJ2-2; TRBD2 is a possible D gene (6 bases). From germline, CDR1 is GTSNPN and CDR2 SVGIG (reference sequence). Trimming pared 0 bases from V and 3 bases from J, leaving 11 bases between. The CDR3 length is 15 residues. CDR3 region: CAWSVGSSDTGELFF. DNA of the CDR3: TGTGCCTGGAGTGTCGGGAGTAGCGACACCGGGGAGCTGTTTTTT.

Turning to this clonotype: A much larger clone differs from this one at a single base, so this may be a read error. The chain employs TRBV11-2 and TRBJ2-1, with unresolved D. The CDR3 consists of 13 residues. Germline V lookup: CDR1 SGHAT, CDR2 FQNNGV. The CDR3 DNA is TGTGCCAGCAGCTTAGGACGGAACAATGGGCAGTTCTTC. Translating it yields CASSLGRNNGQFF.

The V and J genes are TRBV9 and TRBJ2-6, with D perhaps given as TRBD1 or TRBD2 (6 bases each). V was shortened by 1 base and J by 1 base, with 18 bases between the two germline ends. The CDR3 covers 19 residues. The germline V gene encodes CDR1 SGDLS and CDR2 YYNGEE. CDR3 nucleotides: TGTGCCAGCAGCGTATCCTCTCCCGGGGGCCGATCTGGGGCCAACGTCCTGACTTTC. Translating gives CASSVSSPGGRSGANVLTF.

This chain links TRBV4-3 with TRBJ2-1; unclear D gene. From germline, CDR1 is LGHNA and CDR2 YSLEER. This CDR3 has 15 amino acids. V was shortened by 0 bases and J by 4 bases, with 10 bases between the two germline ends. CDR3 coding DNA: TGCGCCAGCAGCCAAGATGCGGTCTTTTACAATGAGCAGTTCTTC. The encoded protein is CASSQDAVFYNEQFF.

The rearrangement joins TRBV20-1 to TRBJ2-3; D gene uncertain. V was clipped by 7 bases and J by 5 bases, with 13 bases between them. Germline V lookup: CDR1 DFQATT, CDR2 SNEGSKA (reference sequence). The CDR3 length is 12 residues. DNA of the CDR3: TGCAGTGTGGTCTCCATAAAAGATACGCAGTATTTT. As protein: CSVVSIKDTQYF.

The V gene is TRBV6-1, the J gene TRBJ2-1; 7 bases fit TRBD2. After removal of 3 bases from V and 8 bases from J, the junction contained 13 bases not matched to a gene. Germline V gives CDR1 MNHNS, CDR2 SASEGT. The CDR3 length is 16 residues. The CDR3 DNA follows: TGTGCCAGCAGTGACCCTCCGGCTAGCGGAGGGGATGAGCAGTTCTTC. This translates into CASSDPPASGGDEQFF.

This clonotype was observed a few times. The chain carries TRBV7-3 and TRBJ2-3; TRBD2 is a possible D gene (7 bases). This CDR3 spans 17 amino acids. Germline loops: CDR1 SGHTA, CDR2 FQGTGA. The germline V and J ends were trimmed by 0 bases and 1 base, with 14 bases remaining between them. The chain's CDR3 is CASSLTFRGAGTDTQYF. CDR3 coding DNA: TGTGCCAGCAGCTTAACGTTCCGGGGGGCTGGCACAGATACGCAGTATTTT.

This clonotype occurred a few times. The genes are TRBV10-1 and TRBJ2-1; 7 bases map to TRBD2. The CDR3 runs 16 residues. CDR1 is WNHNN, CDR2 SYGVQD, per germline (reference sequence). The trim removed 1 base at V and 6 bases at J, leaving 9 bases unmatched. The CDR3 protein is CASSELAGAHFNEQFF. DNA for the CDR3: TGCGCCAGCAGTGAGTTAGCGGGCGCTCATTTCAATGAGCAGTTCTTC.

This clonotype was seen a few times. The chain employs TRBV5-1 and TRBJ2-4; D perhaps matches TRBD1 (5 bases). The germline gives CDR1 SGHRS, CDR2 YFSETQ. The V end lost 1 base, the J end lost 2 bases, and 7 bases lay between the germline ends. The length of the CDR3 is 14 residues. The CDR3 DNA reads TGCGCCAGCAGCTTGCAGGGATCCAAAAACATTCAGTACTTC. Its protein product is CASSLQGSKNIQYF.

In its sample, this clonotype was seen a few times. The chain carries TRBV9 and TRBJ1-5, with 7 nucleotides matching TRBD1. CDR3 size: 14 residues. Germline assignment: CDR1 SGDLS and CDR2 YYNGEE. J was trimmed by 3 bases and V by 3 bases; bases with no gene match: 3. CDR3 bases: TGTGCCAGCAGCGGACAGGGAGACAATCAGCCCCAGCATTTT. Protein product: CASSGQGDNQPQHF.

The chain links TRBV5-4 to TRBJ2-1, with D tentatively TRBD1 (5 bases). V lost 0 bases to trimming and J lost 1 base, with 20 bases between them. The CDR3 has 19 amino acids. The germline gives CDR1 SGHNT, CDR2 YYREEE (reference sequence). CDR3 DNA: TGTGCCAGCAGCTTGGTTCCCCTGAGGCAGGGAAGGTCCTACAATGAGCAGTTCTTC. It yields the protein CASSLVPLRQGRSYNEQFF.

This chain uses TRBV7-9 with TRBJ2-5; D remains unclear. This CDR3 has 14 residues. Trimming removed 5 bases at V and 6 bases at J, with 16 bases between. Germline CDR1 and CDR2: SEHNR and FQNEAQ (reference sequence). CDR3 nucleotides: TGTGCCAGCAGCGGTAGGACCCCCCTGAAGACCCAGTACTTC. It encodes CASSGRTPLKTQYF.

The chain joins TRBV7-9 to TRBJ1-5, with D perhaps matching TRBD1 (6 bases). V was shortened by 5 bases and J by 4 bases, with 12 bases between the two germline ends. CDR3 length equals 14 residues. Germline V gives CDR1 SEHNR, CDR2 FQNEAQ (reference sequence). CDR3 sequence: CASSVQGANQPQHF. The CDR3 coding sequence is TGTGCCAGCAGCGTACAGGGAGCGAATCAGCCCCAGCATTTT.

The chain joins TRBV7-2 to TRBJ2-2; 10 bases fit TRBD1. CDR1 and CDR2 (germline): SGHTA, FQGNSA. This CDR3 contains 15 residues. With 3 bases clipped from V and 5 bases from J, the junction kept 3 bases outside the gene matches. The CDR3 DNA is TGTGCCAGCAGCTTGGGACAGGGGCAAACCGGGGAGCTGTTTTTT. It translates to CASSLGQGQTGELFF.

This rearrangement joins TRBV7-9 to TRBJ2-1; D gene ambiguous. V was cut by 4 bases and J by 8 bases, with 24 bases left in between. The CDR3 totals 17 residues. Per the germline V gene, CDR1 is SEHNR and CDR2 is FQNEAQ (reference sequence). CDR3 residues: CASSSRAAVRVWDEQFF. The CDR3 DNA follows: TGTGCCAGCAGCTCCCGCGCGGCAGTCCGTGTGTGGGATGAGCAGTTCTTC.

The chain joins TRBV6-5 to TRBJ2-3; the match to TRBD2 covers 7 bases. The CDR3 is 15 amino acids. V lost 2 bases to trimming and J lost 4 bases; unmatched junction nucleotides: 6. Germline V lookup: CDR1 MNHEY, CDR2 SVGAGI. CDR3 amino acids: CASSYVQRGADTQYF. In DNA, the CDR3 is TGTGCCAGCAGTTACGTACAGCGGGGTGCAGATACGCAGTATTTT.

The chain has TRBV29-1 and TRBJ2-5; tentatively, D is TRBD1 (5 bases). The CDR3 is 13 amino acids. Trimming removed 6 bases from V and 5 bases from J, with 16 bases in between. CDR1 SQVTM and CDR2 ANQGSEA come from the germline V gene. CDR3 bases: TGCAGCGTCCGGACATGGAACCCGGAGACCCAGTACTTC. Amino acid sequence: CSVRTWNPETQYF.

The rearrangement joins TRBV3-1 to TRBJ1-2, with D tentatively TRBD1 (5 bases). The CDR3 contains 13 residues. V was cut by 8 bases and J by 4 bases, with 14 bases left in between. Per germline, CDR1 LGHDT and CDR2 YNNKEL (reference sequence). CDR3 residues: CASSTGASYGYTF. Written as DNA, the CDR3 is TGTGCCAGCTCCACCGGGGCCTCCTATGGCTACACCTTC.